The 22 T cell receptor beta chains listed next were all sequenced from one sample in a study of post-analysis software for immune sequencing data. Findings and limits, study-wide: Five or six TRBV segments, including TRBV5-6, TRBV5-1 and TRBV20-1, were more frequent in patients than controls.

TCR beta libraries were prepared from cDNA with unique molecular identifiers. A single record per CDR3 protein comes from TCRdb applying MiXCR to the PCR reads. The sample has fewer than 600,000 distinct CDR3 sequences; 45% are singletons. What these receptors recognize is not known. Sequencing input: blood. These receptors all stem from a girl aged 5-17 years with multiple sclerosis.

This sequence joins TRBV27 and TRBJ2-7; D may be TRBD1 (5 bases). The ends were cut back, 3 bases at V and 4 bases at J, with 19 bases in the middle. This CDR3 spans 16 amino acids. Germline V gene lookup returns CDR1 MNHEY and CDR2 SMNVEV (reference sequence). CDR3 DNA sequence: TGTGCCAGCAGTTTTGGAACAGGCGGCACTCTATACGAGCAGTACTTC. Its protein is CASSFGTGGTLYEQYF.

This clonotype was seen only a few times. The rearrangement uses TRBV28 and TRBJ2-1, with D possibly being TRBD1 (6 bases). Trimming stripped 7 bases from V and 0 bases from J, with 16 bases between. CDR3 size: 16 residues. The V gene's germline CDR1 is MDHEN and CDR2 SYDVKM. This CDR3 reads CASISIGGSSYNEQFF. In DNA form, the CDR3 reads TGTGCCAGCATCTCCATAGGGGGAAGCTCCTACAATGAGCAGTTCTTC. The full variable domain, in which reference TRBV28 and TRBJ2-1 provide the parts outside the CDR3, is DVKVTQSSRYLVKRTGEKVFLECVQDMDHENMFWYRQDPGLGLRLIYFSYDVKMKEKGDIPEGYSVSREKKERFSLILESASTNQTSMYLCASISIGGSSYNEQFFGPGTRLTVL.

This clonotype was observed a few times. The chain links TRBV7-2 to TRBJ2-7, with 9 bases identical to TRBD2. V lost 5 bases, J lost 2 bases, and 7 bases stayed unmatched. The CDR3 consists of 15 residues. CDR1 and CDR2 from the germline V gene are SGHTA and FQGNSA. The CDR3 coding sequence is TGTGCCAGCAGCCCGTCTAGCGGGATCACCTACGAGCAGTACTTC. Protein sequence: CASSPSSGITYEQYF.

This chain links TRBV4-3 with TRBJ2-7, with 14 nucleotides matching TRBD2. V gave up 3 bases and J gave up 4 bases; unmatched junction bases: 11. CDR1 and CDR2 (germline): LGHNA, YSLEER. The CDR3 contains 18 residues. The CDR3, as DNA: TGCGCCAGCAGCCAGGGGACTAGCGGGAGTAATTACCAATACGAGCAGTACTTC. Its translation: CASSQGTSGSNYQYEQYF.

The rearrangement uses TRBV5-1 and TRBJ1-2, with 7 positions matching TRBD1. CDR3 length: 17 amino acids. Germline values: CDR1 SGHRS, CDR2 YFSETQ. Trimming cost V 4 bases and J 3 bases; bases outside gene matches: 15. The CDR3 DNA reads as TGCGCCAGCAGCGCGTTTTCCGGGACAGATGAATACTATGGCTACACCTTC. It translates to CASSAFSGTDEYYGYTF. Combining the CDR3 with reference TRBV5-1 and TRBJ1-2 gives the whole variable domain KAGVTQTPRYLIKTRGQQVTLSCSPISGHRSVSWYQQTPGQGLQFLFEYFSETQRNKGNFPGRFSGRQFSNSRSEMNVSTLELGDSALYLCASSAFSGTDEYYGYTFGSGTRLTVV.

This clonotype has ten or more counts. The chain carries TRBV20-1 and TRBJ2-5; tentatively, D is TRBD1 or TRBD2 (5 bases each). V lost 3 bases and J lost 2, with 10 bases in between. This CDR3 has 13 amino acids. The germline V gene has CDR1 DFQATT and CDR2 SNEGSKA (reference sequence). This CDR3 is CSARGTGQETQYF. The DNA of the CDR3 is TGCAGTGCTAGGGGGACGGGACAAGAGACCCAGTACTTC.

A few counts support this clonotype. The V and J genes are TRBV7-6 and TRBJ2-1; D tentatively fits TRBD1 or TRBD2 (5 bases each). V was trimmed by 0 bases and J by 2 bases, leaving 11 bases between them. Germline-derived CDR1 and CDR2 are SGHVS and FNYEAQ. The CDR3 is 16 residues long. The CDR3 DNA follows: TGTGCCAGCAGCTTAGCGAGGGCAGGGCCCTACAATGAGCAGTTCTTC. Its protein product is CASSLARAGPYNEQFF.

This clonotype showed up just a few times. The DNA for the CDR3 is TGTGCCAGCAGTTTCACCCCCCTGAACAATGAGCAGTTCTTC. It is translated as CASSFTPLNNEQFF. This chain connects TRBV12-3 or TRBV12-4 to TRBJ2-1; no reliable D call. V was trimmed by 3 bases and J by 5 bases, leaving 11 bases between them. The CDR3 sequence is 14 residues long.

Details on this clonotype: Its ends do not fully match the called genes, so a read error is possible. J is TRBJ2-4 and V is TRBV20-1; D is unclear. Germline V CDR1 and CDR2: DFQATT, SNEGSKA (reference sequence). The CDR3 sequence is 12 residues long. The CDR3 sequence: CSADAATNIRYF. The CDR3 nucleotides are TGCAGTGCCGACGCCGCTACAAACATTCGGTACTTC.

CDR3 DNA: TGTGCCAGCAGGGAGAGCGACCTGAACAATGAGCAGTACTTC. This gives the protein CASRESDLNNEQYF. V usage is TRBV28 and J usage is TRBJ2-5; D gene unclear. With 6 bases removed from V and 11 bases from J, the gap between germline ends came to 22 bases. This CDR3 is 14 amino acids long. CDR1 and CDR2 (germline): MDHEN, SYDVKM.

CDR3 coding DNA: TGTGCCAGCAGCCAAGAATACCGACAGGGGGCCCACAATGAGCAGTTCTTC. This gives the protein CASSQEYRQGAHNEQFF. This chain links TRBV4-2 with TRBJ2-1; 10 positions match TRBD1. The CDR3 covers 17 residues. Unmatched junction bases numbered 7, after V lost 0 bases and J lost 5 bases. The germline V gene encodes CDR1 LGHNA and CDR2 YNFKEQ.

The chain carries TRBV5-1 and TRBJ2-7, with D perhaps matching TRBD2 (6 bases). The CDR3 totals 14 residues. CDR1 and CDR2 from the germline V gene are SGHRS and YFSETQ. Trimming shortened V by 4 bases and J by 4 bases, and 15 bases separated the two germline ends. This CDR3 is CASSPLGGAYEQYF. The CDR3 DNA reads as TGCGCCAGCAGCCCCTTGGGGGGAGCTTACGAGCAGTACTTC. Combining the CDR3 with reference TRBV5-1 and TRBJ2-7 gives the whole variable domain KAGVTQTPRYLIKTRGQQVTLSCSPISGHRSVSWYQQTPGQGLQFLFEYFSETQRNKGNFPGRFSGRQFSNSRSEMNVSTLELGDSALYLCASSPLGGAYEQYFGPGTRLTVT.

This clonotype was detected ten times or more. The J gene is TRBJ2-1, the V gene TRBV29-1; 11 bases align to TRBD1. This CDR3 has 17 residues. Per the germline V gene, CDR1 is SQVTM and CDR2 is ANQGSEA. J lost 8 bases, V lost 3 bases, and 15 bases had no gene match. CDR3 nucleotides: TGCAGCGTTGATGGGGACCGGGACAGGGGGATCTTTGATGAGCAGTTCTTC. Amino acid sequence: CSVDGDRDRGIFDEQFF.

On this clonotype: Because the CDR3 is missing its conserved closing phenylalanine or tryptophan, this is likely a read error. The chain couples TRBV6-1 to TRBJ2-5; tentative D call: TRBD2 (5 bases). Trimming took 6 bases from V and 4 from J, leaving 12 bases between them. The germline V gene has CDR1 MNHNS and CDR2 SASEGT. CDR3 length: 13 amino acids. The CDR3 nucleotides read TGTGCCAGCAGCCTCGAGGGAGCAGAGACCCAGTACGTC. Protein: CASSLEGAETQYV.

The chain couples TRBV6-2 or TRBV6-3 to TRBJ1-5; 10 bases fit TRBD1. V shed 6 bases and J 3 bases; nucleotides not matched to a gene: 2. The CDR3 contains 14 residues. The V gene's germline CDR1 is MNHEY and CDR2 SVGEGT. CDR3 bases: TGTGCCAGCAGGACAGGGGGCTACAATCAGCCCCAGCATTTT. Protein: CASRTGGYNQPQHF.

The chain carries TRBV12-3 or TRBV12-4 and TRBJ2-7; 8 bases map to TRBD2. Trimming removed 6 bases from V and 0 bases from J; junction bases left unmatched: 4. The CDR3 consists of 14 residues. The CDR3 protein is CASRVSGTSYEQYF. The CDR3 coding sequence is TGTGCCAGCAGAGTTAGCGGGACCTCCTACGAGCAGTACTTC.

The chain is built from TRBV9 and TRBJ2-6, with a weak D call TRBD2 (6 bases). The V gene's germline CDR1 is SGDLS and CDR2 YYNGEE. The CDR3 extends over 19 amino acids. Trimming removed 4 bases from V and 0 bases from J, with 20 bases in between. This chain's CDR3 is CASSPEPAGLTSGANVLTF. CDR3 DNA: TGTGCCAGCAGCCCCGAACCGGCGGGACTCACCTCTGGGGCCAACGTCCTGACTTTC.

This rearrangement joins TRBV29-1 to TRBJ2-2, with a possible D match to TRBD2 (6 bases). Trimming shortened V by 3 bases and J by 6 bases, and 8 bases separated the two germline ends. The germline gives CDR1 SQVTM, CDR2 ANQGSEA. CDR3 length: 12 amino acids. CDR3 nucleotide sequence: TGCAGCGTTGATTGGGACTCCGGGGAGCTGTTTTTT. Translated: CSVDWDSGELFF.

V and J are TRBV28 and TRBJ2-7; the match to TRBD1 covers 7 bases. Germline V gene lookup returns CDR1 MDHEN and CDR2 SYDVKM. Trimming cost V 6 bases and J 3 bases; bases outside gene matches: 8. This CDR3 has 14 residues. CDR3 coding DNA: TGTGCCAGCAGGCGCAGCGACAGGGACTACGAGCAGTACTTC. Protein product: CASRRSDRDYEQYF.

V is TRBV24-1 and J is TRBJ2-3; 7 bases are shared with TRBD1. CDR1 is KGHDR and CDR2 is SFDVKD in the germline V gene. The CDR3 runs to 15 residues. J gave up 2 bases and V 7 bases, and 8 bases lay outside the gene matches. CDR3 sequence (DNA): TGTGCCACCAGGGGGACAGCACCGTCCACAGATACGCAGTATTTT. It specifies CATRGTAPSTDTQYF.

This chain connects TRBV7-2 to TRBJ2-3; the D is unclear. In germline, CDR1 is SGHTA, CDR2 FQGNSA. The CDR3 contains 11 residues. V lost 4 bases, J lost 10 bases, and 9 bases lay in between. CDR3 bases: TGTGCCAGCAGCTCCCCCAGCCCGCAGTATTTT. It specifies CASSSPSPQYF.

There are a few counts of this clonotype. The J gene is TRBJ1-1, the V gene TRBV10-3; D is unclear. The CDR3 length is 12 residues. Germline-derived CDR1 and CDR2 are ENHRY and SYGVKD. The V end was cut by 8 bases, the J end by 0 bases, with 7 bases between. This chain's CDR3 is CAIRELNTEAFF. Written as DNA, the CDR3 is TGTGCCATCCGAGAACTGAACACTGAAGCTTTCTTT.